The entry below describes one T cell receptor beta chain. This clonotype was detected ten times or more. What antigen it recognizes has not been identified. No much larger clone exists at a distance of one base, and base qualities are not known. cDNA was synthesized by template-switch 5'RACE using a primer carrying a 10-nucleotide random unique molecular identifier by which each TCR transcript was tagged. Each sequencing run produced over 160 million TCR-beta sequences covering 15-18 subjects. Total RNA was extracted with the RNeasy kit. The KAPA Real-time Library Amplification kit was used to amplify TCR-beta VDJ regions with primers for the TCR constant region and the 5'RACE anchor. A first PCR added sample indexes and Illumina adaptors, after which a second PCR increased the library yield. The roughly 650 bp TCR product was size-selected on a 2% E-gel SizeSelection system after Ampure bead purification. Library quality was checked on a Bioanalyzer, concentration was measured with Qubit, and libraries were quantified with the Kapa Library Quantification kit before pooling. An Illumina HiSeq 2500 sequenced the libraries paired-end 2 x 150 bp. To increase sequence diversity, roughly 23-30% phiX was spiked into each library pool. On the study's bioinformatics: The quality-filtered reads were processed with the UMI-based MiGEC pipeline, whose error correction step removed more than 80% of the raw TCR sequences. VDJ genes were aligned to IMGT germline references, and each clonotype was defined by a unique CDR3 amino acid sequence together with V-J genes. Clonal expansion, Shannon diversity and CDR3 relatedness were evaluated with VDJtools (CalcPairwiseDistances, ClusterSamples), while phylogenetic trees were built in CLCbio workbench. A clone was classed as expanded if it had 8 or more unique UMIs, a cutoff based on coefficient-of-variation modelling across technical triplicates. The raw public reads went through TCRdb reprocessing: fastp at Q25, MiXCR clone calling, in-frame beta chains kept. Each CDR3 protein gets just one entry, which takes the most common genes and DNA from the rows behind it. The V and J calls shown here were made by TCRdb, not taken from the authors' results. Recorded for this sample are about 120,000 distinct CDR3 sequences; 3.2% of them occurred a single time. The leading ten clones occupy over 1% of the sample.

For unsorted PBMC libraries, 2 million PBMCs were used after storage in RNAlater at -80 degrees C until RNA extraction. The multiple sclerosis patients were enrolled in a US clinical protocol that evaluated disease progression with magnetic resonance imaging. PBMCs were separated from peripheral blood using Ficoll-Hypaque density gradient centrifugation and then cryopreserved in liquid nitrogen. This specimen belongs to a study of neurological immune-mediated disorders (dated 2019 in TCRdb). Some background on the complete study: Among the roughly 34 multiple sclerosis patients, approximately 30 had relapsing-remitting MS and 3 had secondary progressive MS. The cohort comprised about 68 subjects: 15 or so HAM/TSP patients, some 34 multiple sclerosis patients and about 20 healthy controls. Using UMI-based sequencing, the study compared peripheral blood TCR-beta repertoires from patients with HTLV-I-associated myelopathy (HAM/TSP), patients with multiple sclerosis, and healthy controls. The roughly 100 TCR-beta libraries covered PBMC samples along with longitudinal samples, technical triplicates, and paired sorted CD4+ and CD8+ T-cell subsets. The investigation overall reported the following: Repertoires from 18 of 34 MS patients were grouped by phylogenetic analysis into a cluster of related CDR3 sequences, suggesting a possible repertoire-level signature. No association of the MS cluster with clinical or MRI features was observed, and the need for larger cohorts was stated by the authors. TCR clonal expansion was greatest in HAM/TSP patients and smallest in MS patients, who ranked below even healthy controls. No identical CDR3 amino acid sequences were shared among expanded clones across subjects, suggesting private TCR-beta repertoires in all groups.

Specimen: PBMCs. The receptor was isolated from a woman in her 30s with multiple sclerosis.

At the DNA level, the sequence is TGTGCCAGCAGGGGGGCATCCAATCAGCCCCAGCATTTT. The encoded protein is CASRGASNQPQHF. In this chain, TRBV6-5 is recombined with TRBJ1-5, and possibly TRBD1, on 6 matching bases. V is pared back by 6 bases and J by 3 bases, with 9 bases lying between the germline termini. The CDR3 covers 13 residues, taking in both the cysteine and the phenylalanine. Of the read, only the CDR3 DNA is kept; its 39 bases are in frame from base 1. The germline V gene provides CDR1 MNHEY and CDR2 SVGAGI.